This record looks at one T cell receptor beta chain sequence and its context. Antigen: not known. Produced via immunoSEQ multiplex PCR; TCRdb's table is partial and in-frame only. The sample holds around 50,000 clones, roughly 91% seen once. The sample belongs to a study of OX40 agonist ivuxolimab in advanced cancers. The junction had 5 bases not matched to a gene; V was cut back by 5 bases and J by 4 bases. The germline CDR1 and CDR2 sequences are SGHAT and FQNNGV. The CDR3 runs to 15 residues. Study-wide points: At doses 0.1 to 3.0 mg/kg, CD4+ and CD8+ clones expanded.

The sequence derives from an adult with an advanced solid tumor such as melanoma, head and neck, liver or kidney cancer. Source: CD4+ or CD8+ T cells sorted from blood, taken in a trial of the OX40 agonist ivuxolimab. The V call is TRBV11-2, the J call TRBJ1-5; 10 positions agree with TRBD1. The CDR3 sequence: CASSKTGGRNQPQHF. Written as DNA, the CDR3 is TGTGCCAGCAGCAAGACAGGGGGCCGGAATCAGCCCCAGCATTTT. The full variable domain, in which reference TRBV11-2 and TRBJ1-5 provide the parts outside the CDR3, is EAGVAQSPRYKIIEKRQSVAFWCNPISGHATLYWYQQILGQGPKLLIQFQNNGVVDDSQLPKDRFSAERLKGVDSTLKIQPAKLEDSAVYLCASSKTGGRNQPQHFGDGTRLSIL.